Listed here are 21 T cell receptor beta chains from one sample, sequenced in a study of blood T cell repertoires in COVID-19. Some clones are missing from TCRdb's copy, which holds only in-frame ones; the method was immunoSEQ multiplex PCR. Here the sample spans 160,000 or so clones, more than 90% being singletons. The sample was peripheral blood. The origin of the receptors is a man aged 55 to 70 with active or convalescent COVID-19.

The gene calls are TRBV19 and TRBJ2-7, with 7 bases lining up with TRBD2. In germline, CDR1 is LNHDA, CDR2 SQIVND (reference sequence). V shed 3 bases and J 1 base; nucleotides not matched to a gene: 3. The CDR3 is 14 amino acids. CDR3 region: CASSMHGRSYEQYF. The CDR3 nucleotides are TGTGCCAGTAGTATGCACGGGAGGTCCTACGAGCAGTACTTC. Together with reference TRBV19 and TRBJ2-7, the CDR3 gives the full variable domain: DGGITQSPKYLFRKEGQNVTLSCEQNLNHDAMYWYRQDPGQGLRLIYYSQIVNDFQKGDIAEGYSVSREKKESFPLTVTSAQKNPTAFYLCASSMHGRSYEQYFGPGTRLTVT.

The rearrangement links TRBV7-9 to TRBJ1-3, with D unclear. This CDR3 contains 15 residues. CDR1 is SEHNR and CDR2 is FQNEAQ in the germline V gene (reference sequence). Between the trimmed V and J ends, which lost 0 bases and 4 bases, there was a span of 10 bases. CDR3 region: CASSLAEVRGNTIYF. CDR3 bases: TGTGCCAGCAGCTTAGCGGAGGTTCGGGGAAACACCATATATTTT.

The DNA of the CDR3 is TGCAGCGTTGAAGGGGGACAGGGGGCGACAGATACGCAGTATTTT. Translated, it gives CSVEGGQGATDTQYF. The chain links TRBV29-1 to TRBJ2-3; TRBD1 matches 12 bases. Trimming cost V 1 base and J 3 bases; bases outside gene matches: 2. Germline V gene sequence: CDR1 SQVTM, CDR2 ANQGSEA. The CDR3 runs to 15 residues.

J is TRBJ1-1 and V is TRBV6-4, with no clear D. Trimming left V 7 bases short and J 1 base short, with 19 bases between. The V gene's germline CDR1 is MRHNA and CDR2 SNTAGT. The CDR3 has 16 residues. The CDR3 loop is CASTPLKRRANTEAFF. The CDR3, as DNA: TGTGCCAGCACTCCCTTAAAGAGGAGGGCGAACACTGAAGCTTTCTTT.

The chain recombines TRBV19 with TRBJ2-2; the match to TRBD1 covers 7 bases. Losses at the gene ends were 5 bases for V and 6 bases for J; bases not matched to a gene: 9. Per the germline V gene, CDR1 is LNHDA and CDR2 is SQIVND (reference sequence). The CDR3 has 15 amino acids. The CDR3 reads CASSLPGQHPGELFF. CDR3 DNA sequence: TGTGCCAGTAGTCTTCCGGGACAGCATCCCGGGGAGCTGTTTTTT.

The CDR3 reads CASSILAGGTDTQYF. The CDR3 nucleotides are TGTGCCAGCAGCATACTAGCCGGGGGGACAGATACGCAGTATTTT. This chain uses TRBV2 with TRBJ2-3, with 7 bases identical to TRBD2. J lost 3 bases, V lost 6 bases, and 9 bases had no gene match. The CDR3 is 15 residues long. Germline-derived CDR1 and CDR2 are SNHLY and FYNNEI.

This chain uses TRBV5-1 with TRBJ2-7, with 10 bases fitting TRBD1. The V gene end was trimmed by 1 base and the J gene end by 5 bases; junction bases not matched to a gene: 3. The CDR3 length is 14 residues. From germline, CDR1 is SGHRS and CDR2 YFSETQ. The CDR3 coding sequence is TGCGCCAGCAGCTTGTATGGGACAGGGGACGAGCAGTACTTC. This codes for CASSLYGTGDEQYF.

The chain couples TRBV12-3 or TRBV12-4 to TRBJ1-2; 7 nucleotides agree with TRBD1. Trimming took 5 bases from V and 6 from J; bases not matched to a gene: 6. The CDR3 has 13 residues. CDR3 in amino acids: CASSPQGVHGYTF. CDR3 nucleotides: TGTGCCAGCAGTCCGCAGGGGGTACATGGCTACACCTTC.

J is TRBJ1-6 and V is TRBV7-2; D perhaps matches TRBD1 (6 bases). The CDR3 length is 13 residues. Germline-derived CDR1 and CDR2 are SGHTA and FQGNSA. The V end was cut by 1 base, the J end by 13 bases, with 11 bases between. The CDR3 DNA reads TGTGCCAGCAGCTTAGACCATCAGGGGCCCCTCCACTTT. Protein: CASSLDHQGPLHF.

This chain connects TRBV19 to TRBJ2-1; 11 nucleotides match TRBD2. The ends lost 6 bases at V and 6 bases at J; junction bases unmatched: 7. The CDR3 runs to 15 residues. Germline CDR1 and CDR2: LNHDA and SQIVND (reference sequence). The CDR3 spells CASRLAGGDSNEQFF. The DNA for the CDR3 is TGTGCCAGTAGATTAGCGGGGGGGGACAGCAATGAGCAGTTCTTC.

This chain's CDR3 is CASSIVGTGSFSYGYTF. For the CDR3, the DNA is TGTGCCAGTAGTATAGTAGGGACAGGGTCATTTAGCTATGGCTACACCTTC. The chain couples TRBV19 to TRBJ1-2; 9 nucleotides match TRBD1. The CDR3 totals 17 residues. Per the germline V gene, CDR1 is LNHDA and CDR2 is SQIVND (reference sequence). V lost 1 base to trimming and J lost 4 bases; unmatched junction nucleotides: 10.

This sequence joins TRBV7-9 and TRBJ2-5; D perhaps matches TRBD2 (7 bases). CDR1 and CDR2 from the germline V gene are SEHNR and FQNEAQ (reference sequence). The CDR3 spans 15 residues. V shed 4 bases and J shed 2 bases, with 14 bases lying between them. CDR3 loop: CASSSGGGGQETQYF. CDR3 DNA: TGTGCCAGCAGCTCCGGCGGGGGCGGGCAAGAGACCCAGTACTTC.

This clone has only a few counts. In nucleotides, the CDR3 is TGTGCCAGCAGTTACTCGGTACAGGGGTTTTCCTATGGCTACACCTTC. This sequence encodes CASSYSVQGFSYGYTF. The rearrangement uses TRBV6-5 and TRBJ1-2; TRBD1 matches at 7 bases. V gave up 0 bases and J gave up 4 bases; unmatched junction bases: 8. CDR1 and CDR2 (germline): MNHEY, SVGAGI. There are 16 residues in the CDR3.

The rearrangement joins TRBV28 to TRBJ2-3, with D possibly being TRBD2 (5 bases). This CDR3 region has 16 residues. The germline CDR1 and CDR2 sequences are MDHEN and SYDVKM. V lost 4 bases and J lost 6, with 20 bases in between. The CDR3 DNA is TGTGCCAGCAGTTGGGCTAGCCTAACGGCGTTGGATACGCAGTATTTT. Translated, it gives CASSWASLTALDTQYF.

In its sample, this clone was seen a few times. CDR3 protein: CAISGDRGPQYF. CDR3 nucleotides: TGTGCCATCAGTGGGGACAGGGGCCCGCAGTATTTT. This chain joins TRBV10-3 and TRBJ2-3; 10 bases are a match to TRBD1. The trim removed 4 bases at V and 10 bases at J, leaving 2 bases unmatched. The CDR3 totals 12 residues. Per the germline V gene, CDR1 is ENHRY and CDR2 is SYGVKD.

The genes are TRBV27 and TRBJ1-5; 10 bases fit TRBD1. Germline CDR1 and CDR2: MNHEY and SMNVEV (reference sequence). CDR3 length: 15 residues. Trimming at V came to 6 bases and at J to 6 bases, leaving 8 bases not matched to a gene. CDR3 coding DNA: TGTGCCAGCAGCCAATCGACAGGGGGCCGTCAGCCCCAGCATTTT. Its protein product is CASSQSTGGRQPQHF.

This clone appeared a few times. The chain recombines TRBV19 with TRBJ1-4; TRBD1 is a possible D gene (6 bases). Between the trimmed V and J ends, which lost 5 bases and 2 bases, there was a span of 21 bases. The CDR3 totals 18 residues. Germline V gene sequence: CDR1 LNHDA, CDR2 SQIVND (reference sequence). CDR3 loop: CASSPRYLNRATNEKLFF. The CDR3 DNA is TGTGCCAGTAGTCCACGCTACTTAAACAGGGCTACTAATGAAAAACTGTTTTTT.

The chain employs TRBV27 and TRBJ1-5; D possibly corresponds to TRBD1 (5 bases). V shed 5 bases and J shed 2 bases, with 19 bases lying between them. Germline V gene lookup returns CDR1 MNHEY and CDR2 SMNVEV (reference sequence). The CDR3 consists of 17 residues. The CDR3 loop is CASSPTSRGRGNQPQHF. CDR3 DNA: TGTGCCAGCAGTCCAACCTCACGGGGGAGAGGCAATCAGCCCCAGCATTTT.

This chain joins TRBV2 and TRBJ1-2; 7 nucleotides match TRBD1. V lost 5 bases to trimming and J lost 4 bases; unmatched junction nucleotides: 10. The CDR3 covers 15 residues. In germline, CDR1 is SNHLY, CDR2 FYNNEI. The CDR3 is CASSLSGTAFYGYTF. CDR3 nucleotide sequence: TGTGCCAGCAGTTTGTCCGGGACAGCGTTCTATGGCTACACCTTC.

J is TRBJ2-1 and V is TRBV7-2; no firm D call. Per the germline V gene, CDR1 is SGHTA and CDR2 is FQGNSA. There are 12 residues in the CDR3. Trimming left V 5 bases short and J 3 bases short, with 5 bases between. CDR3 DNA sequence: TGTGCCAGCAGCCGTAACTACAATGAGCAGTTCTTC. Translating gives CASSRNYNEQFF. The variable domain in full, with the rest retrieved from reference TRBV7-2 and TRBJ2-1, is GAGVSQSPSNKVTEKGKDVELRCDPISGHTALYWYRQSLGQGLEFLIYFQGNSAPDKSGLPSDRFSAERTGGSVSTLTIQRTQQEDSAVYLCASSRNYNEQFFGPGTRLTVL.

The CDR3 loop is CSASSQAGSNYGYTF. CDR3 DNA sequence: TGCAGTGCTAGTTCCCAGGCGGGATCCAACTATGGCTACACCTTC. The V and J genes are TRBV20-1 and TRBJ1-2; no reliable D call. CDR1 is DFQATT and CDR2 is SNEGSKA in the germline V gene (reference sequence). The CDR3 sequence is 15 residues long. V shed 3 bases and J shed 2 bases, with 16 bases lying between them.